This T cell receptor beta chain was observed in a study of cytomegalovirus exposure and HLA in healthy donors. Study-wide findings and caveats: Reportedly, diagnosis of cytomegalovirus status by the classifier showed high specificity and sensitivity. Generally TCR sequences proved uncommon, though certain public TCRs appeared in numerous donors. Later work found that TCR association rates differed between HLA loci; DRB1 had the most and HLA-C the fewest.

The study ran its PCR with 60 Vbeta and 13 Jbeta primers. Libraries were prepared by immunoSEQ multiplex PCR; TCRdb keeps only in-frame clonotypes and omits some of them. The profile covers some 150,000 clones, with around four fifths appearing a single time and about 3.7% taken by the ten largest. With respect to this clone: The antigen is not known.

The V end lost 4 bases, the J end lost 8 bases, and 11 bases lay between the germline ends. The CDR3 totals 11 residues. Germline V lookup: CDR1 SQVTM, CDR2 ANQGSEA. What was sequenced was PBMCs. The rearrangement uses TRBV29-1 and TRBJ1-1; no reliable D call. This sequence was found in a male donor in good health and CMV-seronegative. This CDR3 reads CSVADGLEAFF. CDR3 DNA sequence: TGCAGCGTTGCGGATGGACTCGAAGCTTTCTTT.